This TCR beta chain came from a study of vaccination and CD4 T cells after COVID-19. The time point here: late sampling 161 to 241 days after vaccination in a few convalescent patients. Via MiXCR, TCRdb re-called the PCR reads, giving one row per CDR3 protein. The table has some 26,000 distinct CDR3 sequences, approximately 51% seen once. Unmatched junction bases numbered 7, after V lost 1 base and J lost 7 bases. Germline V gives CDR1 GTSNPN, CDR2 SVGIG (reference sequence). This CDR3 spans 14 amino acids. The chain couples TRBV30 to TRBJ1-5, with 7 nucleotides matching TRBD1. The sequence derives from a human donor who had recovered from COVID-19. Here the sequenced sample was CD4+ T cells from blood, taken about 7 months after SARS-CoV-2 vaccination. The CDR3 loop is CAWSALTGVQPQHF. CDR3 nucleotide sequence: TGTGCCTGGAGTGCCCTAACAGGGGTACAGCCCCAGCATTTT.